This TCR beta chain comes out of a study of T-cell memory formation after mild COVID-19. Overall study context: The two donors had largely donor-specific TCR clusters.

TCRdb itself ran the 5' RACE reads through MiXCR, one entry per CDR3 protein. The table lists 540,000 or so distinct CDR3 sequences, roughly 21% of them singletons. The CDR3 sequence is 16 residues long. The ends lost 4 bases at V and 8 bases at J; junction bases unmatched: 10. Germline V gene lookup returns CDR1 KGHDR and CDR2 SFDVKD. General study points: Contracting CD4+ clones sat mainly in CM and EM; CD8+ in EMRA.

Comments on this clonotype: Its antigen remains unknown.

The sequence came from an adult woman who had mild COVID-19 (a few samples of this study predate the infection). Cell type and time point are not known. This chain connects TRBV24-1 to TRBJ2-1, with TRBD1 matching 10 bases. Material for sequencing was PBMCs or a T cell subset sorted from them (not recorded which). CDR3 in amino acids: CATSERDRGWEHEQFF. CDR3 sequence (DNA): TGTGCCACCAGTGAAAGGGACAGGGGTTGGGAACATGAGCAGTTCTTC.